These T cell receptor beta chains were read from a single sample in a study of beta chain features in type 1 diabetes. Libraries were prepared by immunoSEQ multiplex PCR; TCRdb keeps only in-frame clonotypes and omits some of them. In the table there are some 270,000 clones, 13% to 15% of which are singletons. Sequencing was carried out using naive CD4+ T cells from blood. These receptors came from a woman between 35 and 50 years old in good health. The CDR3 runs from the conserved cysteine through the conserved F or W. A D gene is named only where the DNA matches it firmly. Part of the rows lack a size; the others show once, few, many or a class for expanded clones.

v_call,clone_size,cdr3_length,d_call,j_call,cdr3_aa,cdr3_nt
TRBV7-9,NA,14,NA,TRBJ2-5,CASSLAAGQETQYF,TGTGCCAGCAGCTTAGCGGCAGGGCAAGAGACCCAGTACTTC
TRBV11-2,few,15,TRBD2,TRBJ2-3,CASSRAGVSTDTQYF,TGTGCCAGCAGCCGGGCGGGGGTTAGCACAGATACGCAGTATTTT
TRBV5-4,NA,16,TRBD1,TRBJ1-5,CASSPLKDRGGQPQHF,TGTGCCAGCAGCCCTCTTAAGGACAGGGGCGGTCAGCCCCAGCATTTT
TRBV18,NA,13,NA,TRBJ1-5,CASSPQGHQPQHF,TGTGCCAGCTCACCACAGGGGCATCAGCCCCAGCATTTT
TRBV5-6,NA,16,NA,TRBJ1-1,CASSWGEIFMNTEAFF,TGTGCCAGCAGCTGGGGGGAAATTTTCATGAACACTGAAGCTTTCTTT
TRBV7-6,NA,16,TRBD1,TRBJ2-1,CASSTGQGRTHNEQFF,TGTGCCAGCAGCACGGGACAGGGAAGGACCCACAATGAGCAGTTCTTC
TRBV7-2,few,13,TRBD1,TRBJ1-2,CASSSGQGYGYTF,TGTGCCAGCAGCTCTGGACAGGGCTACGGCTACACCTTC
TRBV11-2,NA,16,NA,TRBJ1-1,CASSQTGPSLNTEAFF,TGTGCCAGCAGCCAGACAGGACCTAGCTTGAACACTGAAGCTTTCTTT
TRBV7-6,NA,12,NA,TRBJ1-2,CASSPGTIGYTF,TGTGCCAGCAGCCCCGGGACAATTGGCTACACCTTC
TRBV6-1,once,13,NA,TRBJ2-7,CASSAVVNYEQYF,TGTGCCAGCAGTGCAGTGGTTAACTACGAGCAGTACTTC
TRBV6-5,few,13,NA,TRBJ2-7,CASSLGLYYEQYF,TGTGCCAGCAGTTTGGGACTGTACTACGAGCAGTACTTC
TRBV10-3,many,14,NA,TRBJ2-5,CAISESSPAETQYF,TGTGCCATCAGTGAGTCCTCCCCTGCGGAGACCCAGTACTTC
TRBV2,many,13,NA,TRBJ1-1,CASSAGGPTEAFF,TGTGCCAGCAGTGCCGGGGGGCCCACTGAAGCTTTCTTT
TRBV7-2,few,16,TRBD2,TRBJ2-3,CASSLNTGLPLNTQYF,TGTGCCAGCAGCTTAAACACGGGACTACCCTTGAATACGCAGTATTTT
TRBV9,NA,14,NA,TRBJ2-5,CASSVSGRQETQYF,TGTGCCAGCAGCGTATCTGGCAGACAAGAGACCCAGTACTTC
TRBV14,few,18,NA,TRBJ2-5,CASSQFRGSGTLQETQYF,TGTGCCAGCAGCCAATTCCGGGGTAGCGGAACCCTCCAGGAGACCCAGTACTTC
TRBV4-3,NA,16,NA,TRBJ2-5,CASSQLGLVAGETQYF,TGCGCCAGCAGCCAACTGGGTCTCGTGGCAGGGGAGACCCAGTACTTC
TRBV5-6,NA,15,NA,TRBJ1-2,CASSLDLRGGYGYTF,TGTGCCAGCAGCTTGGATCTCCGGGGTGGCTATGGCTACACCTTC
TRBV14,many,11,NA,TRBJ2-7,CASSQSIEQYF,TGTGCCAGCAGCCAATCTATCGAGCAGTACTTC
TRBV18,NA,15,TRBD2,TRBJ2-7,CASSPPSSGGYEQYF,TGTGCCAGCTCACCCCCATCCTCCGGGGGGTACGAGCAGTACTTC
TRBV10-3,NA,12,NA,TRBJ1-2,CAISNHNYGYTF,TGTGCCATCTCTAACCATAACTATGGCTACACCTTC
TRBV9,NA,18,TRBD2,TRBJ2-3,CASSVRTSGGGSTDTQYF,TGTGCCAGCAGCGTCCGGACTAGCGGGGGGGGGAGCACAGATACGCAGTATTTT
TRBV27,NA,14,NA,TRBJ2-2,CASSRRQRAGELFF,TGTGCCAGCAGTAGAAGACAGCGCGCCGGGGAGCTGTTTTTT
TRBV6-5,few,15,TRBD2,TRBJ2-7,CASSYSSGGFYEQYF,TGTGCCAGCAGTTACTCCAGCGGGGGGTTTTACGAGCAGTACTTC
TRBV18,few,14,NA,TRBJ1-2,CASSPLPGNRGYTF,TGTGCCAGCTCACCCCTTCCAGGGAATCGGGGCTACACCTTC
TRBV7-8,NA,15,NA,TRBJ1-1,CASSLGPQGTTEAFF,TGTGCCAGCAGCCTAGGGCCCCAGGGGACCACTGAAGCTTTCTTT
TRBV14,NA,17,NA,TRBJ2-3,CASSQGPRGPSWDTQYF,TGTGCCAGCAGCCAAGGCCCGCGGGGGCCCAGCTGGGATACGCAGTATTTT
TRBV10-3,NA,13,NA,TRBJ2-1,CAISGDKYNEQFF,TGTGCCATCAGTGGAGACAAATACAATGAGCAGTTCTTC
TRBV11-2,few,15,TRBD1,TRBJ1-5,CASSKGADSNQPQHF,TGTGCCAGCAGCAAGGGGGCAGATAGCAATCAGCCCCAGCATTTT
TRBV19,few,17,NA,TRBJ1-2,CASSIVSSDSTHYGYTF,TGTGCCAGTAGTATAGTCTCCTCCGACTCAACCCACTATGGCTACACCTTC
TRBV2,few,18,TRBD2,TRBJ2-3,CASSSGTSGGLRTDTQYF,TGTGCCAGCAGTTCCGGGACTAGCGGGGGCCTTCGCACAGATACGCAGTATTTT
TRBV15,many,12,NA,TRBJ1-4,CATSRDGEKLFF,TGTGCCACCAGCAGAGATGGCGAAAAACTGTTTTTT
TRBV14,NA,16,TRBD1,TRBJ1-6,CASSQLEGAFNSPLHF,TGTGCCAGCAGCCAGCTGGAGGGGGCGTTTAATTCACCCCTCCACTTT
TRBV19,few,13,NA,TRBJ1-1,CASKLFLHTEAFF,TGTGCCAGTAAACTGTTTTTGCACACTGAAGCTTTCTTT
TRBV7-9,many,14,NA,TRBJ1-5,CASGGQGRDQPQHF,TGTGCCAGCGGAGGGCAGGGAAGGGATCAGCCCCAGCATTTT
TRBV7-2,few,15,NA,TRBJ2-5,CASSPGDLAIETQYF,TGTGCCAGCAGCCCCGGGGACTTAGCGATAGAGACCCAGTACTTC
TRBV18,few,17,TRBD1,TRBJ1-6,CASSRLYGGQENSPLHF,TGTGCCAGCTCACGCCTCTATGGGGGACAGGAAAATTCACCCCTCCACTTT
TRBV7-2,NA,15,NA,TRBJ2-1,CASSLLGAEKDEQFF,TGTGCCAGCAGCTTACTGGGGGCCGAAAAGGATGAGCAGTTCTTC
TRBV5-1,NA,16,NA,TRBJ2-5,CASSLSSVAGGETQYF,TGCGCCAGCAGCTTATCTTCTGTTGCAGGTGGTGAGACCCAGTACTTC
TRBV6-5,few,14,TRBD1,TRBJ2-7,CASSYAGRGNEQYF,TGTGCCAGCAGTTACGCGGGCAGGGGGAATGAGCAGTACTTC
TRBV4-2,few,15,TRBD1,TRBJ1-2,CASSQDLQGAHGYTF,TGTGCCAGCAGCCAAGATCTGCAGGGGGCCCATGGCTACACCTTC
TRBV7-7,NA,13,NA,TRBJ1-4,CASSLRQNEKLFF,TGTGCTAGCAGCCTTAGACAGAATGAAAAACTGTTTTTT
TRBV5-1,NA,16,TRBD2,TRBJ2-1,CASSITGTRDYNEQFF,TGCGCCAGCAGCATCACCGGGACTAGGGACTACAATGAGCAGTTCTTC
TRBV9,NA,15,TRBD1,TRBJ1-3,CASRARDRLWDTIYF,TGTGCCAGCAGGGCACGGGACAGGTTATGGGACACCATATATTTT
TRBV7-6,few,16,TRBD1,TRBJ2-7,CASSPSPKGALYEQYF,TGTGCCAGCAGCCCCTCCCCTAAGGGGGCTCTCTACGAGCAGTACTTC
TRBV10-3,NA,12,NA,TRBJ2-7,CAISPRSDEQYF,TGTGCCATCAGTCCCCGTTCGGACGAGCAGTACTTC
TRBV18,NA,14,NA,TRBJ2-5,CASSPRLAGETQYF,TGTGCCAGCTCACCTAGGTTGGCGGGGGAGACCCAGTACTTC
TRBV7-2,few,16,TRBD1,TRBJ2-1,CASSQGAGGRDNEQFF,TGTGCCAGCAGCCAAGGGGCAGGGGGTAGGGACAATGAGCAGTTCTTC
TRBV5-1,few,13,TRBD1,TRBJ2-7,CASPRDRGYEQYF,TGCGCCAGCCCGCGGGACAGGGGTTACGAGCAGTACTTC
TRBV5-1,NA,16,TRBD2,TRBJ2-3,CASSFTTSGGTDTQYF,TGCGCCAGCAGCTTCACGACTAGCGGGGGCACAGATACGCAGTATTTT
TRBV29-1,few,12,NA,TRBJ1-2,CSVEGAGKGYTF,TGCAGCGTTGAAGGGGCAGGGAAAGGCTACACCTTC
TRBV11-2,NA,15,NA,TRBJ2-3,CASSLSRSGTDTQYF,TGTGCCAGCAGCCTTTCCCGCTCAGGCACAGATACGCAGTATTTT
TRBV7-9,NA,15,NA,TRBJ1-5,CASSPKGTPNQPQHF,TGTGCCAGCAGCCCTAAGGGGACACCGAATCAGCCCCAGCATTTT
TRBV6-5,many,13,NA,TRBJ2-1,CASSPQTRGFQFF,TGTGCCAGCAGTCCCCAAACCAGGGGTTTCCAGTTCTTC